This entry lists 9 T cell receptor beta chains sequenced from one sample in a study of control samples from healthy donors and cancer patients. Only in-frame clones appear in the TCRdb table, and some are missing; sequencing was by immunoSEQ multiplex PCR. This repertoire shows under 20,000 clones, around 84% found once; its top ten account for approximately 30%. The source material was PBMCs. These receptors were obtained from a woman in her sixties or seventies with lung cancer.

The rearrangement links TRBV30 to TRBJ2-7, with D unclear. Germline V gene lookup returns CDR1 GTSNPN and CDR2 SVGIG (reference sequence). Trimming removed 0 bases from V and 6 bases from J, with 12 bases in between. The CDR3 contains 13 residues. The CDR3 bases are TGTGCCTGGAGTGTAATGGGTCTCCGCGAGCAGTACTTC. Translated: CAWSVMGLREQYF.

The chain is built from TRBV7-8 and TRBJ1-2, with D possibly TRBD1 on 6 matching bases. Trimming left V 1 base short and J 7 bases short, with 13 bases between. Germline V gives CDR1 SGHVS, CDR2 FQNEAQ. This CDR3 contains 14 residues. The CDR3 spells CASSLVGHPAGYTF. The CDR3 DNA follows: TGTGCCAGCAGCTTAGTGGGACACCCCGCTGGCTACACCTTC.

This clone occurred once. This chain links TRBV19 with TRBJ1-2; a possible D gene is TRBD1 (6 bases). Germline CDR1 reads LNHDA; CDR2 reads SQIVND (reference sequence). The CDR3 is 12 residues long. Trimming left V 5 bases short and J 8 bases short, with 12 bases between. The CDR3 protein is CASSPPDRGYTF. CDR3 nucleotide sequence: TGTGCCAGTAGTCCTCCGGACAGAGGCTACACCTTC.

The gene calls are TRBV6-5 and TRBJ2-4; D call uncertain. V gave up 6 bases and J gave up 14 bases, with 20 bases separating them. The CDR3 has 13 residues. Germline V gene sequence: CDR1 MNHEY, CDR2 SVGAGI. CDR3 amino acids: CASSSITVNIKYF. The CDR3 DNA follows: TGTGCCAGCAGCTCAATCACAGTCAATATTAAGTACTTC.

CDR3 in amino acids: CASSSGLRNTDTQYF. The CDR3 nucleotides are TGTGCCAGCAGTTCGGGGCTGCGGAACACAGATACGCAGTATTTT. V gene TRBV27 combines with J gene TRBJ2-3, with D perhaps given as TRBD1 or TRBD2 (5 bases each). The CDR3 is 15 residues long. The ends were cut back, 4 bases at V and 2 bases at J, with 13 bases in the middle. The V gene's germline CDR1 is MNHEY and CDR2 SMNVEV (reference sequence).

The rearrangement joins TRBV2 to TRBJ2-2; 8 nucleotides agree with TRBD2. J lost 0 bases, V lost 8 bases, and 5 bases had no gene match. CDR3 size: 15 residues. CDR1 is SNHLY, CDR2 FYNNEI, per germline. The DNA of the CDR3 is TGTGCCAGCGGAACTAGCGGAACGAACACCGGGGAGCTGTTTTTT. Its translation: CASGTSGTNTGELFF.

In the case of this clone: Other DNA sequences in this sample translate to the same CDR3. This chain connects TRBV3-1 (or the pseudogene TRBV3-2) to TRBJ1-2, with a tentative D call TRBD1 (5 bases). Trimming removed 4 bases at V and 8 bases at J, with 23 bases between. Per germline, CDR1 LGHDT and CDR2 YNNKEL (reference sequence). This CDR3 is 16 amino acids long. The CDR3 region is CASSPPDGAELGGYTF. CDR3 in DNA: TGTGCCAGCAGCCCCCCGGACGGGGCGGAATTGGGGGGCTACACCTTC.

The gene calls are TRBV5-4 and TRBJ2-5; 12 bases are a match to TRBD2. CDR1 is SGHNT and CDR2 is YYREEE in the germline V gene (reference sequence). The V segment lost 4 bases and the J segment 5 bases; nucleotides outside the gene matches: 15. The length of the CDR3 is 18 residues. CDR3 protein: CASSPPPSGRAEEETQYF. CDR3 nucleotide sequence: TGTGCCAGCAGCCCCCCCCCTAGCGGGAGGGCCGAGGAGGAGACCCAGTACTTC.

This chain joins TRBV6-1 and TRBJ2-6; no clear D gene. The CDR3 loop spans 15 amino acids. Germline V lookup: CDR1 MNHNS, CDR2 SASEGT. Deletions cut 3 bases from V and 2 bases from J, with 8 bases between. This chain's CDR3 is CASSDLAAGANVLTF. As DNA, the CDR3 is TGTGCCAGCAGTGACCTCGCAGCTGGGGCCAACGTCCTGACTTTC.